This note documents a single T cell receptor beta chain sequence. The antigen is undetermined. As for treatment: roughly 19 received Ad26.COV2.S at low or high dose, single or two shots; about 5 received placebo; per-sample allocation not given. Sampling happened 63 days after the first vaccine or placebo injection. The donor was a Boston adult aged 18-55 years. An Ad26 vector expressing Wuhan-strain SARS-CoV-2 spike constituted the vaccine. This entry belongs to a study of Ad26.COV2.S vaccination and SARS-CoV-2 variants. About the study: This donor came from the COV1001 trial of Ad26.COV2.S.

Some clones are missing from TCRdb's copy, which holds only in-frame ones; the method was immunoSEQ multiplex PCR. This table holds about 410,000 clones, around nine tenths found once. J lost 0 bases, V lost 1 base, and 2 bases had no gene match. The CDR3 extends over 16 amino acids. Germline V gives CDR1 SGHNT, CDR2 YENEEA. Study-wide results and caveats: Vaccinees and placebo recipients showed similar non-spike TCR breadth.

This TCR was recovered from a person between 18 and 59 years old who received the Ad26.COV2.S COVID-19 vaccine or a placebo. The sample was peripheral blood, taken in a trial of Ad26.COV2.S vaccine versus placebo. The chain links TRBV11-3 to TRBJ2-1; 8 nucleotides agree with TRBD2. CDR3 region: CASSLGSGSSYNEQFF. The CDR3 region has the DNA TGTGCCAGCAGCTTAGGCAGCGGGAGCTCCTACAATGAGCAGTTCTTC.